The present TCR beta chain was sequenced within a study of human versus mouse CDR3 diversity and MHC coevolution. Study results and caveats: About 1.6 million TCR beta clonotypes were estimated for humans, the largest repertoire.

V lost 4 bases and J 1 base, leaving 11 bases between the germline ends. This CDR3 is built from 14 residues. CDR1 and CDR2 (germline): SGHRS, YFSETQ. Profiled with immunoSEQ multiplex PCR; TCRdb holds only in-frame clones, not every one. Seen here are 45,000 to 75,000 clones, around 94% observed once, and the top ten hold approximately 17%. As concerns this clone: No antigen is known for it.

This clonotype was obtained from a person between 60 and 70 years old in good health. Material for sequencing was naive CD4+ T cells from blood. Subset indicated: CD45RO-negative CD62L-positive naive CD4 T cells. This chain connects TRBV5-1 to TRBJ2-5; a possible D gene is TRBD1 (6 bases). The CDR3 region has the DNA TGCGCCAGCAGCCCCAGGACAGTCCAAGAGACCCAGTACTTC. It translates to CASSPRTVQETQYF. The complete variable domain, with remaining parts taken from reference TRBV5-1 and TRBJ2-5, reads KAGVTQTPRYLIKTRGQQVTLSCSPISGHRSVSWYQQTPGQGLQFLFEYFSETQRNKGNFPGRFSGRQFSNSRSEMNVSTLELGDSALYLCASSPRTVQETQYFGPGTRLLVL.